The clone carrying this TCR beta chain has more than one count but fewer than ten. The same CDR3 arises from other DNA sequences in this sample as well. These data originate in a study of blood T cell repertoires in COVID-19. TCRdb's copy holds only in-frame clones and misses some; the assay was immunoSEQ multiplex PCR. The table lists about 72,000 clones, around 90% of them singletons. Unmatched junction bases numbered 6, after V lost 2 bases and J lost 4 bases. Looked up from germline, CDR1 is LGHDT and CDR2 is YNNKEL (reference sequence). There are 15 residues in the CDR3. The specimen was peripheral blood. This chain uses TRBV3-1 (or the pseudogene TRBV3-2) with TRBJ1-2, with TRBD1 matching over 8 bases. The sequence derives from a man between 50 and 59 years old with acute or convalescent COVID-19. CDR3 protein: CASSQPGQGPYGYTF. CDR3 bases: TGTGCCAGCAGCCAACCCGGACAGGGACCCTATGGCTACACCTTC.